A selection of T cell receptor beta chains follows, all from one sample in a study of T cells in Graves' hyperthyroidism and ophthalmopathy. A single record per CDR3 protein comes from TCRdb applying MiXCR to the multiplex PCR reads. The data contain a few hundred thousand distinct CDR3 sequences, roughly 46% of them seen just once; the ten biggest clones take up around 8%. The sequenced sample consisted of peripheral blood or thyroid tissue (not recorded which). These receptors were taken from a woman aged 18-30 years with Graves' hyperthyroidism. Each CDR3 is given with its conserved first and last residue. The order of the fields is clone size, D gene, J gene, V gene, CDR3 protein, CDR3 DNA. A D gene is named only where the DNA matches it firmly. Rows may omit the clone size; those that give it use once, few, many or a size class.

>many|NA|TRBJ2-6|TRBV20-1
CSARDAGANVLTF
TGCAGTGCTCGCGACGCTGGGGCCAACGTCCTGACTTTC
>NA|NA|TRBJ1-5|TRBV5-6
CASSLGARGYQETQHF
TGTGCCAGCAGCTTGGGTGCGCGGGGGTACCAAGAGACCCAGCATTTT
>NA|NA|TRBJ1-1|TRBV10-3
CAISDRGRGKGTEAFF
TGTGCCATCAGTGACCGGGGAAGGGGAAAAGGAACTGAAGCTTTCTTT
>many|NA|TRBJ1-1|TRBV5-1
CASSFGQPGDTEAFF
TGCGCCAGCAGCTTTGGGCAGCCCGGCGACACTGAAGCTTTCTTT
>NA|TRBD1|TRBJ1-1|TRBV9
CASSLFQGAGDTEAFF
TGTGCCAGCAGCCTTTTTCAGGGGGCTGGGGACACTGAAGCTTTCTTT
>NA|NA|TRBJ1-5|TRBV5-6
CASSFRKRGAGQPQHF
TGTGCCAGCAGCTTTCGTAAGCGGGGGGCCGGGCAGCCCCAGCATTTT
>once|NA|TRBJ2-2|TRBV2
CASSDLGGPGELFF
TGTGCCAGCAGTGACCTGGGAGGTCCCGGGGAGCTGTTTTTT
>NA|TRBD2|TRBJ2-1|TRBV29-1
CSREGGISSYNEQFF
TGCAGCCGGGAGGGCGGGATAAGCTCCTACAATGAGCAGTTCTTC
>NA|TRBD1|TRBJ2-1|TRBV10-2
CASKPGQGGYNEQFF
TGCGCCAGCAAACCGGGACAGGGGGGATACAATGAGCAGTTCTTC
>many|TRBD1|TRBJ1-3|TRBV29-1
CSVLDRGRNTIYF
TGCAGCGTTTTGGACAGGGGACGGAACACCATATATTTT
>NA|TRBD1|TRBJ2-7|TRBV2
CASRKDRGYSERYF
TGTGCCAGCAGGAAGGACAGGGGGTACTCCGAGCGGTACTTC
>many|NA|TRBJ1-5|TRBV19
CASSIVIDRGANQPQHF
TGTGCCAGTAGTATAGTGATTGATCGGGGGGCCAATCAGCCCCAGCATTTT
>many|TRBD2|TRBJ2-2|TRBV6-5
CASRLTSGTNTGELFF
TGTGCCAGCAGACTGACTAGCGGGACGAACACCGGGGAGCTGTTTTTT
>NA|NA|TRBJ1-6|TRBV7-9
CASSTGTPYNSPLHF
TGTGCCAGCAGCACCGGGACACCGTATAATTCACCCCTCCACTTT
>many|NA|TRBJ2-2|TRBV7-3
CASSYRGGTNTGELFF
TGTGCCAGCAGCTATAGGGGGGGCACGAACACCGGGGAGCTGTTTTTT
>many|TRBD1|TRBJ2-5|TRBV5-6
CASSLASGTEPRETQYF
TGTGCCAGCAGCTTGGCCTCCGGGACAGAACCCAGGGAGACCCAGTACTTC
>NA|TRBD1|TRBJ1-4|TRBV28
CASSSWDRLNEKLFF
TGTGCCAGCAGTTCCTGGGACAGACTCAATGAAAAACTGTTTTTT
>many|NA|TRBJ2-7|TRBV12-3/TRBV12-4
CASSPLGGTYEQYF
TGTGCCAGCAGTCCCCTGGGCGGTACCTACGAGCAGTACTTC
>NA|NA|TRBJ2-1|TRBV7-9
CASSRISGIDNEQFF
TGTGCCAGCAGCCGCATTAGTGGGATTGACAATGAGCAGTTCTTC
>few|NA|TRBJ2-2|TRBV6-5
CASSPLTNIHAGELFF
TGTGCCAGCAGTCCTCTCACTAATATACATGCCGGGGAGCTGTTTTTT
>NA|TRBD1|TRBJ1-2|TRBV7-9
CAGEQGRGGYTF
TGTGCCGGAGAACAGGGGAGAGGCGGCTACACCTTC
>NA|TRBD2|TRBJ2-5|TRBV5-5
CASRGLAGGREETQYF
TGTGCCAGCAGGGGACTAGCGGGAGGGCGTGAAGAGACCCAGTACTTC
>many|NA|TRBJ2-2|TRBV29-1
CSVADTGELFF
TGCAGCGTTGCCGACACCGGGGAGCTGTTTTTT
>NA|NA|TRBJ2-5|TRBV29-1
CSVLGGGETQYF
TGCAGCGTTTTAGGGGGTGGAGAGACCCAGTACTTC
>many|TRBD2|TRBJ2-2|TRBV2
CASRTSEGSGELFF
TGTGCCAGCAGGACTAGCGAGGGGTCCGGGGAGCTGTTTTTT
>NA|NA|TRBJ2-1|TRBV29-1
CSVDHKRGSNEQFF
TGCAGCGTTGATCACAAGAGGGGGAGCAATGAGCAGTTCTTC
>once|NA|TRBJ1-1|TRBV7-2
CASSATGLRALGAFF
TGTGCCAGCAGTGCTACAGGGTTACGCGCCCTAGGTGCTTTCTTT
>many|TRBD2|TRBJ2-5|TRBV9
CASSVGTSGRETQYF
TGTGCCAGCAGCGTAGGGACTAGCGGGAGGGAGACCCAGTACTTC
>once|NA|TRBJ2-5|TRBV12-3/TRBV12-4
CASGRRGTQYF
TGTGCCAGCGGGAGGAGAGGGACCCAGTACTTC
>many|TRBD1|TRBJ2-2|TRBV2
CASSVTGGNTGELFF
TGTGCCAGCAGTGTTACAGGGGGGAACACCGGGGAGCTGTTTTTT
>many|NA|TRBJ1-2|TRBV4-3
CASSQAGSSPYYGYTF
TGCGCCAGCAGCCAGGCAGGGAGCTCCCCGTATTATGGCTACACCTTC
>many|TRBD1|TRBJ1-5|TRBV7-6
CASSFGQGGQPQHF
TGTGCCAGTAGTTTTGGACAGGGAGGTCAGCCCCAGCATTTT
>many|NA|TRBJ1-1|TRBV11-3
CASSSQSNTEAFF
TGTGCCAGCAGCTCCCAATCGAACACTGAAGCTTTCTTT
>NA|TRBD1|TRBJ1-2|TRBV9
CASSFPGGRDGYTF
TGTGCCAGCAGCTTTCCAGGGGGCCGAGATGGCTACACCTTC
>many|TRBD1|TRBJ1-2|TRBV24-1
CASRQGPPRNYGYTF
TGTGCCTCCCGACAGGGGCCTCCTCGGAACTATGGCTACACCTTC
>many|NA|TRBJ2-7|TRBV12-3/TRBV12-4
CASRQAGWFYEQYF
TGTGCCAGCAGGCAGGCGGGATGGTTCTACGAGCAGTACTTC
>many|TRBD1|TRBJ1-4|TRBV7-2
CASSQTGATNEKLFF
TGTGCCAGCAGCCAGACAGGGGCAACTAATGAAAAACTGTTTTTT
>many|NA|TRBJ1-1|TRBV29-1
CSVGGTKWNTEAFF
TGCAGCGTGGGGGGGACAAAGTGGAACACTGAAGCTTTCTTT
>few|NA|TRBJ2-1|TRBV29-1
CSVVVPWGRNEQFF
TGCAGCGTTGTGGTACCTTGGGGGCGCAATGAGCAGTTCTTC
>many|NA|TRBJ1-2|TRBV15
CATSRDGVGYTF
TGTGCCACCAGCAGAGACGGGGTTGGCTACACCTTC
>few|TRBD2|TRBJ2-1|TRBV7-3
CASGGGGEQFF
TGTGCCAGCGGGGGGGGAGGTGAGCAGTTCTTC
>few|NA|TRBJ2-1|TRBV24-1
CATSDYGLPSPNEQFF
TGTGCCACCAGTGATTATGGCTTGCCTTCCCCGAATGAGCAGTTCTTC